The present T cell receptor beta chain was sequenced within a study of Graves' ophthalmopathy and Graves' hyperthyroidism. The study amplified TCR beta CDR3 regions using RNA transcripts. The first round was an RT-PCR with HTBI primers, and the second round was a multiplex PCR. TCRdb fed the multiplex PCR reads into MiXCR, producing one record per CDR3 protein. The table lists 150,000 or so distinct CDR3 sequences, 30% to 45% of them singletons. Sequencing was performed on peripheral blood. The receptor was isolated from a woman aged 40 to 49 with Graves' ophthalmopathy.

This CDR3 is CASSYSKAWLQPQHF. CDR3 nucleotide sequence: TGTGCCAGCAGTTACTCGAAGGCATGGTTGCAGCCCCAGCATTTT. The chain joins TRBV6-2 or TRBV6-3 to TRBJ1-5; D is unresolved. Germline V gene lookup returns CDR1 MNHEY and CDR2 SVGEGT. V lost 0 bases, J lost 7 bases, and 13 bases lay in between. There are 15 residues in the CDR3.